This T cell receptor (beta chain) was observed in a study of beta chain features in type 1 diabetes (dated by TCRdb to 2016 to 2019). With respect to the entire study: Patients and healthy donors did not differ in mean age, gender distribution, total cell number or subset yield. Across all samples, 107,917,701 sorted cells were examined, and cell number per subset correlated strongly with RNA yield. The study compared the TCRB repertoires of sorted circulating CD4+ T cell subsets in recently diagnosed type 1 diabetes patients with those in matched healthy donors. Regulatory and stem cell-like memory subsets were isolated from only 8 patients and roughly 8 healthy donors, whereas naive and central memory subsets came from all 30 or so donors.

The entire amount of isolated RNA was reverse transcribed using the High Capacity cDNA Reverse Transcription Kit, so the sequenced TCRB transcripts were expressed ones. Deep immunoSEQ sequencing was performed on naive, central memory and regulatory T cell samples, with an average of about 4 million total reads per sample. Sorted cells were lysed in RLT buffer, and RNA was extracted using DNase-treated RNeasy Micro or Mini kits according to cell number. Each cell subset was processed on its own to prevent cross-contamination, while patient and healthy donor samples were processed together. Using the immunoSEQ multiplex PCR, TCRB sequences were amplified from cDNA into 87-bp fragments spanning the CDR3 region. Sequencing of the amplicons was done on the Illumina HiSeq platform. Turning to the authors' computational methods: Synthetic template baselines were used to correct PCR bias computationally, reads within Hamming distance 2 were collapsed together, and singletons that could not be merged were discarded. By aligning reads against IMGT, V, D and J genes, CDR3 length, and insertions or deletions at six rearrangement sites were assigned. Within each subset, clonotype counts were normalized to the number of sorted cells before true diversity and Gini coefficients were calculated with the tcR R package. The overlap coefficient, calculated on TCRB nucleotide sequences, was used to measure repertoire sharing. In TCRdb, the immuneACCESS table is reduced to in-frame sequences with V and J assigned. These tables do not hold every clone; where another copy was compared, an unresolved V gene accounts for under half, and the others remain unexplained. That table furnishes V, J and clone size, whereas the DNA furnished D and trimming. The sample table holds 250,000 to 300,000 clones, of which about 8.5% were seen once. Roughly 0.94% of the sample is taken by the ten largest.

From its cysteine to its phenylalanine, the CDR3 spans 15 amino acids. The kept DNA is CDR3 alone, 45 bases in frame from the first base. Taken from the germline V gene, the CDR1 and CDR2 loops are MDHEN and SYDVKM. V loses 6 bases at its end and J loses 6 bases; junction bases beyond the gene matches: 7. In regard to this clone: What antigen it recognizes has not been identified. Qualities for individual bases were not recorded, and no much larger clone is one base off.

Each donor gave one peripheral blood draw, averaging approximately 0.11 L, which was collected into heparinised tubes. Using a panel that included CD45RO, CCR7, CD25, CD127, CD95 and CD27, naive, central memory, regulatory and stem cell-like memory CD4+ T cells were sorted on a BD FACSAria II. All sorted populations exceeded 98% purity. PBMCs were isolated right away by Lymphoprep density gradient centrifugation and were stained directly, without culture. So that batch effects would be minimized, each experiment stained and sorted samples in pairs, pairing one healthy donor with one patient. Broad study findings and their caveats: PCR may preferentially amplify shorter templates, but because patient and control samples were amplified and corrected together, any resulting skew would affect both groups equally. Because small numbers of individuals were included in the HLA sub-analyses, any influence of HLA type on TCRB rearrangement was left unresolved. Type 1 diabetes patients showed a moderate but significant shortening of TCRB CDR3 length in all four CD4+ subsets. The naive, central memory and regulatory TCRB repertoires appeared to resemble one another more closely among patients than among healthy donors. Fewer insertions and more nucleotide deletions at VDJ recombination sites were observed in patients with type 1 diabetes, implying thymic rearrangement abnormalities. Because cDNA rather than genomic DNA was sequenced, highly expressing activated cells could have been over-represented, although no difference in activation and CD3 levels was found between groups.

This sequence uses TRBV28 and TRBJ2-3, with 12 bases matching TRBD1. The sample comprised central memory CD4+ T cells from blood. The clonotype originates from a young woman in good health. The nucleotides are TGTGCCAGCAGCCAAGCCGGGACAGGGGGCGATACGCAGTATTTT. Its product reads: CASSQAGTGGDTQYF.